Below, 16 T cell receptor beta chains from the same sample are listed, as sequenced in a study of blood T cell repertoires in COVID-19. Assay: immunoSEQ multiplex PCR; the TCRdb copy retains only in-frame clones and omits some. There are about 300,000 clones in the sample; around 85% occur only once, and 2.2% lies in the top ten. The material sequenced was PBMCs or T cells enriched from blood (not recorded which). These receptors were collected from a man between 25 and 39 years old who had recovered from COVID-19.

This clone was detected once. This chain connects TRBV7-8 to TRBJ2-7; possible D gene TRBD1, 5 bases. Germline assignment: CDR1 SGHVS and CDR2 FQNEAQ. CDR3 length: 13 amino acids. With 2 bases removed from V and 4 bases from J, the gap between germline ends came to 9 bases. CDR3 in DNA: TGTGCCAGCAGCTTATCCCAGGGATACGAGCAGTACTTC. Its protein product is CASSLSQGYEQYF.

The rearrangement joins TRBV7-9 to TRBJ1-2; D is uncertain. Trimming shortened V by 7 bases and J by 2 bases, and 8 bases separated the two germline ends. The CDR3 loop spans 12 amino acids. Germline V CDR1 and CDR2: SEHNR, FQNEAQ (reference sequence). Written as DNA, the CDR3 is TGTGCCAGCAATGAGGGAAACTATGGCTACACCTTC. Its translation: CASNEGNYGYTF. Drawing the rest from reference TRBV7-9 and TRBJ1-2, the complete variable domain is DTGVSQNPRHKITKRGQNVTFRCDPISEHNRLYWYRQTLGQGPEFLTYFQNEAQLEKSRLLSDRFSAERPKGSFSTLEIQRTEQGDSAMYLCASNEGNYGYTFGSGTRLTVV.

In DNA, the CDR3 is TGTGCCAGCAGCTTAGACAGGGCTGGAAACACCATATATTTT. It codes for CASSLDRAGNTIYF. This chain joins TRBV7-8 and TRBJ1-3; tentatively, D is TRBD1 (6 bases). The V and J ends lost 1 base and 2 bases respectively, with 6 bases between them. Germline V gene data show CDR1 as SGHVS and CDR2 as FQNEAQ. The length of the CDR3 is 14 residues. Supplemented by reference TRBV7-8 and TRBJ1-3, the full variable domain reads GAGVSQSPRYKVAKRGQDVALRCDPISGHVSLFWYQQALGQGPEFLTYFQNEAQLDKSGLPSDRFFAERPEGSVSTLKIQRTQQEDSAVYLCASSLDRAGNTIYFGEGSWLTVV.

The chain couples TRBV9 to TRBJ2-7; a weak D match, TRBD1 (6 bases). This CDR3 spans 15 amino acids. The germline CDR1 and CDR2 sequences are SGDLS and YYNGEE. Trimming removed 0 bases from V and 3 bases from J, with 13 bases in between. The CDR3 region has the DNA TGTGCCAGCAGCGTAGATCAGGACAGATACTACGAGCAGTACTTC. Residues: CASSVDQDRYYEQYF.

DNA for the CDR3: TGTGCCAGCAGTCTACCTTACAGGGAAGGTCAGCCCCAGCATTTT. Its protein product is CASSLPYREGQPQHF. The chain couples TRBV27 to TRBJ1-5; TRBD1 might be the D (6 bases). The length of the CDR3 is 15 residues. The germline V and J ends were trimmed by 5 bases and 6 bases, with 17 bases remaining between them. Germline V lookup: CDR1 MNHEY, CDR2 SMNVEV (reference sequence).

The chain combines TRBV30 with TRBJ2-7, with 7 bases matching TRBD1. This CDR3 is 14 amino acids long. The V and J ends lost 1 base and 4 bases, in that order; junction bases with no gene match: 7. The germline V gene has CDR1 GTSNPN and CDR2 SVGIG (reference sequence). CDR3 DNA sequence: TGTGCCTGGAGTGGACAGGGAACCTCTTACGAGCAGTACTTC. Its translation is CAWSGQGTSYEQYF.

This chain links TRBV10-3 with TRBJ2-2; 9 bases match TRBD2. J gave up 5 bases and V 8 bases, and 6 bases lay outside the gene matches. Germline V gives CDR1 ENHRY, CDR2 SYGVKD. The CDR3 is made up of 14 amino acids. The CDR3 nucleotides read TGTGCCATCGCTAGGAGCGGGGGGACCGGGGAGCTGTTTTTT. This codes for CAIARSGGTGELFF.

This chain connects TRBV9 to TRBJ1-1, with D possibly TRBD1 on 6 matching bases. The CDR3 runs 14 residues. Trimming cost V 3 bases and J 3 bases, with 12 bases left between them. The V gene's germline CDR1 is SGDLS and CDR2 YYNGEE. The CDR3: CASSGFEGDTEAFF. The DNA for the CDR3 is TGTGCCAGCAGCGGATTCGAGGGGGACACTGAAGCTTTCTTT.

The chain combines TRBV19 with TRBJ1-2; 9 positions match TRBD1. CDR1 LNHDA and CDR2 SQIVND come from the germline V gene (reference sequence). Unmatched junction bases numbered 3, after V lost 4 bases and J lost 3 bases. The CDR3 sequence is 14 residues long. The CDR3: CASSRDRADYGYTF. As DNA, the CDR3 is TGTGCCAGTAGTAGGGACAGGGCAGACTATGGCTACACCTTC.

Here the CDR3 DNA reads TGTGCCAGCAGCTCCCTACCGACAGGAAACTATGGCTACACCTTC. Its translation: CASSSLPTGNYGYTF. The chain joins TRBV7-2 to TRBJ1-2; tentative D call: TRBD1 (6 bases). Germline CDR1 and CDR2: SGHTA and FQGNSA. V was trimmed by 4 bases and J by 2 bases, leaving 14 bases between them. CDR3 length equals 15 residues.

The chain uses TRBV10-2 and TRBJ1-1; 12 nucleotides line up with TRBD1. Germline lookup yields CDR1 WSHSY and CDR2 SAAADI. The J segment lost 4 bases and the V segment lost 8 bases, leaving 8 bases of the junction unmatched. The CDR3 sequence is 15 residues long. This CDR3 is CASWGQGAGITEAFF. The CDR3 DNA reads TGCGCCAGCTGGGGACAGGGGGCCGGTATCACTGAAGCTTTCTTT.

The V and J genes are TRBV2 and TRBJ1-1, with 8 bases that match TRBD1. The V and J ends lost 8 bases and 3 bases, in that order; junction bases with no gene match: 5. CDR3 size: 13 residues. Germline CDR1 and CDR2: SNHLY and FYNNEI. CDR3 amino acids: CASRLDRDTEAFF. CDR3 sequence (DNA): TGTGCCAGCCGACTGGACAGGGACACTGAAGCTTTCTTT.

The gene calls are TRBV27 and TRBJ1-5; D is uncertain. V lost 6 bases and J 6 bases, leaving 18 bases between the germline ends. This CDR3 is 15 amino acids long. Per the germline V gene, CDR1 is MNHEY and CDR2 is SMNVEV (reference sequence). The CDR3 here is CASSPLTAGVQPQHF. The CDR3 DNA follows: TGTGCCAGCAGCCCCCTCACCGCCGGGGTTCAGCCCCAGCATTTT.

In DNA, the CDR3 is TGTGCCAGCAGCAGACAGAGAAGGGGGAACACCGGGGAGCTGTTTTTT. Protein product: CASSRQRRGNTGELFF. This chain links TRBV12-1 with TRBJ2-2; whether TRBD1, the table's D call, matches the DNA was not checked. TRBV12-1 is described as a pseudogene. This CDR3 has 16 amino acids.

The rearrangement links TRBV5-4 to TRBJ2-2, with 8 bases identical to TRBD2. The junction had 9 bases not matched to a gene; V was cut back by 6 bases and J by 2 bases. This CDR3 region has 16 residues. Germline CDR1 reads SGHNT; CDR2 reads YYREEE (reference sequence). Here the CDR3 DNA reads TGTGCCAGCAACGATCCCGGGGGGGCTAACACCGGGGAGCTGTTTTTT. Protein: CASNDPGGANTGELFF.

The chain carries TRBV2 and TRBJ2-2; D ambiguous. This CDR3 has 11 residues. CDR1 SNHLY and CDR2 FYNNEI come from the germline V gene. Trimming removed 2 bases from V and 8 bases from J, with 3 bases in between. CDR3 sequence reads: CASSEQGELFF. The CDR3, as DNA: TGTGCCAGCAGTGAACAGGGGGAGCTGTTTTTT.